This record covers a single T cell receptor (beta chain). Its specificity is not known. Trimming removed 7 bases from V and 7 bases from J; junction bases left unmatched: 3. The length of the CDR3 is 12 residues. The germline V gene encodes CDR1 SQVTM and CDR2 ANQGSEA. The record originates from a study of OX40 agonist ivuxolimab in advanced cancers. Study overall: Patients were treated with intravenous ivuxolimab, dosed at 0.01 to 10 mg/kg and infused every 2 weeks. Study-wide findings and caveats: Partial responders at 0.1-3.0 mg/kg showed near-lowest clonal expansion.

TCRdb's table, derived via immunoSEQ multiplex PCR, lists solely in-frame clones and lacks some. The sample shows about 58,000 clones, about 90% of them seen only once. Systemic immunosuppression or a history of autoimmune disease excluded patients. The chain couples TRBV29-1 to TRBJ1-5; TRBD1 aligns across 11 bases. This receptor was identified in an adult with an advanced solid tumor such as melanoma, head and neck, liver or kidney cancer. The specimen comprised CD4+ or CD8+ T cells sorted from blood, sampled in a trial of the OX40 agonist ivuxolimab. CDR3 region: CSAGQGEQPQHF. In DNA form, the CDR3 reads TGCAGCGCGGGACAGGGGGAACAGCCCCAGCATTTT. Drawing the rest from reference TRBV29-1 and TRBJ1-5, the complete variable domain is SAVISQKPSRDICQRGTSLTIQCQVDSQVTMMFWYRQQPGQSLTLIATANQGSEATYESGFVIDKFPISRPNLTFSTLTVSNMSPEDSSIYLCSAGQGEQPQHFGDGTRLSIL.